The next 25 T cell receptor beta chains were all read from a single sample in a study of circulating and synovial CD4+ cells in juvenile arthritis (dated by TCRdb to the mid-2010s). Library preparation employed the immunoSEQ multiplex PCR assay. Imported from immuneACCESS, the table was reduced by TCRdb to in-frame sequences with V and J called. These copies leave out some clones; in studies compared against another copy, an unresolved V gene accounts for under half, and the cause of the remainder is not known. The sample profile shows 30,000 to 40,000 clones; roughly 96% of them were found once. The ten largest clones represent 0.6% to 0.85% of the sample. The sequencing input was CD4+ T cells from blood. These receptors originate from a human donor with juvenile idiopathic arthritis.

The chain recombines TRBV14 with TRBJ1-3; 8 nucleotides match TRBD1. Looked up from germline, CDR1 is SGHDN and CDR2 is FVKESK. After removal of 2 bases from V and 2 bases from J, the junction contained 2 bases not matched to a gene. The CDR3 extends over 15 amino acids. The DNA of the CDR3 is TGTGCCAGCAGCCAACGGACAGGGACTGGAAACACCATATATTTT. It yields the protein CASSQRTGTGNTIYF.

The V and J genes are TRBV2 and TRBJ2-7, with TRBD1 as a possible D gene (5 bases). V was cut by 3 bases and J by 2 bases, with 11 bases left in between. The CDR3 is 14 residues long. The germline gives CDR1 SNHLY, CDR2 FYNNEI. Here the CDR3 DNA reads TGTGCCAGCAGTGAGCCAGGCAGGGCCTACGAGCAGTACTTC. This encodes CASSEPGRAYEQYF.

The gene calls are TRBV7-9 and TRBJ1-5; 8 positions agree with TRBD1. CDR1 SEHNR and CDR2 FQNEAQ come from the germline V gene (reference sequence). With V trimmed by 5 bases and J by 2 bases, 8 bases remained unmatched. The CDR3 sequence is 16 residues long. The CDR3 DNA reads TGTGCCAGCAGCACCTGGACAGGGACAGGCAATCAGCCCCAGCATTTT. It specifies CASSTWTGTGNQPQHF.

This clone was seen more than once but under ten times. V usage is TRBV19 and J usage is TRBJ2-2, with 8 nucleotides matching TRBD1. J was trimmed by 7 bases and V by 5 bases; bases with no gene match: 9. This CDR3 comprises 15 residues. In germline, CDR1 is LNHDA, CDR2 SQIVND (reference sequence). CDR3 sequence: CASSAYRGLSGELFF. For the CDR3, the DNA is TGTGCCAGTAGTGCCTACAGGGGGTTGAGCGGGGAGCTGTTTTTT.

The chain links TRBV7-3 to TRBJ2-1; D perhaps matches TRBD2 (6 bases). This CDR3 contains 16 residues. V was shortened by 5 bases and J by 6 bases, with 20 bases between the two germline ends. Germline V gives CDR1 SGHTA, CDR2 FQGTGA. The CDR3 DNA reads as TGTGCCAGCAGCCGACGACTAGATCTCGACCCCAATGAGCAGTTCTTC. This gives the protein CASSRRLDLDPNEQFF.

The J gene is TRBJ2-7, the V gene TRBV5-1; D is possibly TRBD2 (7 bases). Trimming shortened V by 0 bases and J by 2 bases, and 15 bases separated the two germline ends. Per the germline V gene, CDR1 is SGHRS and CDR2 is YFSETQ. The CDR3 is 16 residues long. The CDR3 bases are TGCGCCAGCAGCTTGGTCGGGGGGCGGGACCCCTACGAGCAGTACTTC. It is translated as CASSLVGGRDPYEQYF. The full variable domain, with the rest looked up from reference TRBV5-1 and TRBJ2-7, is KAGVTQTPRYLIKTRGQQVTLSCSPISGHRSVSWYQQTPGQGLQFLFEYFSETQRNKGNFPGRFSGRQFSNSRSEMNVSTLELGDSALYLCASSLVGGRDPYEQYFGPGTRLTVT.

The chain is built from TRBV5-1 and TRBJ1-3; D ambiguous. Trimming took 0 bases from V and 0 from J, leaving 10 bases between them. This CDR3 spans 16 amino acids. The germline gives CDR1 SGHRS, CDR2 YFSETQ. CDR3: CASSLAVQRSGNTIYF. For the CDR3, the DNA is TGCGCCAGCAGCTTGGCCGTACAACGCTCTGGAAACACCATATATTTT.

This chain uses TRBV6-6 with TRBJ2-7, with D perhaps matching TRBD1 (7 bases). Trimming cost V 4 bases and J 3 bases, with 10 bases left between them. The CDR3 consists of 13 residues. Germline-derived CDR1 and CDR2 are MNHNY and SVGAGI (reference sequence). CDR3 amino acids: CASSFQGGYEQYF. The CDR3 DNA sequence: TGTGCCAGCAGTTTTCAGGGGGGCTACGAGCAGTACTTC.

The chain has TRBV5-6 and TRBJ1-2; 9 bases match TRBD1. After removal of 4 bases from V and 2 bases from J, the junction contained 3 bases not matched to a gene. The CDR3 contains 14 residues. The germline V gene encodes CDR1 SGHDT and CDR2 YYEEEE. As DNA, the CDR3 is TGTGCCAGCAGCCGGGACAGGGCGAACTATGGCTACACCTTC. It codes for CASSRDRANYGYTF.

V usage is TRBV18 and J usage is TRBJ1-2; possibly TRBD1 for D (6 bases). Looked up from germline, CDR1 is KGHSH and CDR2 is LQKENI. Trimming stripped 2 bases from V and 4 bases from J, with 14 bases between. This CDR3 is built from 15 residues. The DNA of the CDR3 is TGTGCCAGCTCACCAGACCTGTCCAGGGGCTATGGCTACACCTTC. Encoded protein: CASSPDLSRGYGYTF.

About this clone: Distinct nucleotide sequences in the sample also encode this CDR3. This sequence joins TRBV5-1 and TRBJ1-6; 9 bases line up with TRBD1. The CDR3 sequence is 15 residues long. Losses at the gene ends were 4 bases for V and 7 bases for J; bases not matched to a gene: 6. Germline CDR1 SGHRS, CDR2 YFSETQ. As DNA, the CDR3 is TGCGCCAGCAGCAAGGGACAGGGTATGAATTCACCCCTCCACTTT. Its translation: CASSKGQGMNSPLHF. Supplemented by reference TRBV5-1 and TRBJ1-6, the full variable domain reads KAGVTQTPRYLIKTRGQQVTLSCSPISGHRSVSWYQQTPGQGLQFLFEYFSETQRNKGNFPGRFSGRQFSNSRSEMNVSTLELGDSALYLCASSKGQGMNSPLHFGNGTRLTVT.

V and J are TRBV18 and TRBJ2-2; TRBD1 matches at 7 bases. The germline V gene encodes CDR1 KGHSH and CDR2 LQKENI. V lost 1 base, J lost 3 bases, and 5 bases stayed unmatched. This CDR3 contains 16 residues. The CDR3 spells CASSPLSGGDTGELFF. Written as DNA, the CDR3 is TGTGCCAGCTCACCACTATCAGGGGGTGACACCGGGGAGCTGTTTTTT. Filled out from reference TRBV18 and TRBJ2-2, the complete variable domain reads NAGVMQNPRHLVRRRGQEARLRCSPMKGHSHVYWYRQLPEEGLKFMVYLQKENIIDESGMPKERFSAEFPKEGPSILRIQQVVRGDSAAYFCASSPLSGGDTGELFFGEGSRLTVL.

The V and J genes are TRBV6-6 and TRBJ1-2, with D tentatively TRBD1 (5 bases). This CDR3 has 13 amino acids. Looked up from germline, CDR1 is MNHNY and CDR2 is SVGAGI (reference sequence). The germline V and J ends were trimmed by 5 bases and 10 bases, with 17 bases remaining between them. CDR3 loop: CASSPRPDSHYTF. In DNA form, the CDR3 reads TGTGCCAGCAGTCCCCGACCCGACAGCCACTACACCTTC.

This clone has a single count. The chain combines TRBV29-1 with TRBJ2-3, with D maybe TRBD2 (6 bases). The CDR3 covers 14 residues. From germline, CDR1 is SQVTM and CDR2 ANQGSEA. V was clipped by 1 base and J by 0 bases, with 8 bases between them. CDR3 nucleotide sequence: TGCAGCGTTGAAGCCGGGACTAGCACAGATACGCAGTATTTT. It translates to CSVEAGTSTDTQYF.

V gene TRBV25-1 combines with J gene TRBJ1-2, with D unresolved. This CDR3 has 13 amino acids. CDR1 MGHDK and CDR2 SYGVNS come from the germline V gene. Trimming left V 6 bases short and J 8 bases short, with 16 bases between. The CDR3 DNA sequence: TGTGCCAGCAGCATGGACCTAACTAGGGGCTACACCTTC. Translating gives CASSMDLTRGYTF.

This chain's CDR3 is CARSYSNQPQHF. CDR3 nucleotide sequence: TGTGCCAGGAGCTATAGCAATCAGCCCCAGCATTTT. This chain uses TRBV19 with TRBJ1-5; unclear D gene. Germline CDR1 and CDR2: LNHDA and SQIVND (reference sequence). The CDR3 runs to 12 residues. V was shortened by 9 bases and J by 0 bases, with 6 bases between the two germline ends. Together with reference TRBV19 and TRBJ1-5, the CDR3 gives the full variable domain: DGGITQSPKYLFRKEGQNVTLSCEQNLNHDAMYWYRQDPGQGLRLIYYSQIVNDFQKGDIAEGYSVSREKKESFPLTVTSAQKNPTAFYLCARSYSNQPQHFGDGTRLSIL.

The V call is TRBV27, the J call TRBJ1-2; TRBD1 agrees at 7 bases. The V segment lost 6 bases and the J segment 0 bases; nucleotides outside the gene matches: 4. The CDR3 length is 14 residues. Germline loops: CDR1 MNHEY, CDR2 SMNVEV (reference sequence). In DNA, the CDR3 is TGTGCCAGCAGCCGGGACAGAGCTAACTATGGCTACACCTTC. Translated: CASSRDRANYGYTF.

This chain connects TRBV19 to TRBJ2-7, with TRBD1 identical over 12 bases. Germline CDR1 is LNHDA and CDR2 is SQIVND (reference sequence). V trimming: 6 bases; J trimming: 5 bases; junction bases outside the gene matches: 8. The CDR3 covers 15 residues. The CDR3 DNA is TGTGCCAGTAGCGATCCGGGACAGGGGGCCCACGAGCAGTACTTC. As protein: CASSDPGQGAHEQYF.

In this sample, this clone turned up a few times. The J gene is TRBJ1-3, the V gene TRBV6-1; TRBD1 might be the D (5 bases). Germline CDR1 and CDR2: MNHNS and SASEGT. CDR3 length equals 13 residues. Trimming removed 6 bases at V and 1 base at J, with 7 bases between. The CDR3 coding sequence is TGTGCCAGCAGGGCAGGGTCTGGAAACACCATATATTTT. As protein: CASRAGSGNTIYF.

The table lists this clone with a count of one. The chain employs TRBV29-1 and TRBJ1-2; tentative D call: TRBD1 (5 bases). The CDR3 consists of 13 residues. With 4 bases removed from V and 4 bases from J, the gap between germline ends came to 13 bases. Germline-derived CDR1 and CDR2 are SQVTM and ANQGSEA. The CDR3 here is CSVGGRVSYGYTF. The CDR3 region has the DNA TGCAGCGTTGGAGGCAGGGTATCCTATGGCTACACCTTC.

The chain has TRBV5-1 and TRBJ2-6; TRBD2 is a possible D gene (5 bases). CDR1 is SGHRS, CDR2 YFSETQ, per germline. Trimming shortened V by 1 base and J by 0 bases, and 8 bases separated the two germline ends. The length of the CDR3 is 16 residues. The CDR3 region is CASSLPGTSGANVLTF. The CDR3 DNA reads TGCGCCAGCAGCTTGCCGGGAACCTCTGGGGCCAACGTCCTGACTTTC.

The CDR3 region is CASSLGAGQQINEQFF. The CDR3 DNA reads TGTGCCAGCAGCTTAGGGGCAGGGCAACAGATCAATGAGCAGTTCTTC. This chain uses TRBV11-2 with TRBJ2-1; possibly TRBD1 for D (5 bases). The V gene's germline CDR1 is SGHAT and CDR2 FQNNGV. The CDR3 has 16 amino acids. The germline V and J ends were trimmed by 1 base and 6 bases, with 16 bases remaining between them.

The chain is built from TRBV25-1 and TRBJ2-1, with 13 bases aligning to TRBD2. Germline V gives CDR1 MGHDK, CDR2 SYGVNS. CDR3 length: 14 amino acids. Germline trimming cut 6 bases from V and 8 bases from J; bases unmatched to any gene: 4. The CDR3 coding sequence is TGTGCCAGCAGCCCGACTAGCGGGAGGTATGAGCAGTTCTTC. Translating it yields CASSPTSGRYEQFF.

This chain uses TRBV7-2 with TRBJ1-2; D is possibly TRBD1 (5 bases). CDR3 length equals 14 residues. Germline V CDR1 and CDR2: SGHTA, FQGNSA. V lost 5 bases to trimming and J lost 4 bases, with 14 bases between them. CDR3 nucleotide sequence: TGTGCCAGCAGCAACCCCGGAGGGGCCTATGGCTACACCTTC. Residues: CASSNPGGAYGYTF.

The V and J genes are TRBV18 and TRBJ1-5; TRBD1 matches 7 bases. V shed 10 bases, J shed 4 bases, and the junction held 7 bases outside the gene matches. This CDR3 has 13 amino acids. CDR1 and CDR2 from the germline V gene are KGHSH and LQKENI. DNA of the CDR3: TGTGCCACCCACAGGGGTCCTAATCAGCCCCAGCATTTT. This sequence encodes CATHRGPNQPQHF.